One and the same sample provided the 21 T cell receptor beta chains below, sequenced in a study of OX40 agonist ivuxolimab in advanced cancers. The repertoire was sequenced with immunoSEQ multiplex PCR; TCRdb's copy has only in-frame clones and lacks some. The sample contains more than 11,000 clones, 75% to 85% of which appear only once. This sample comprised CD4+ or CD8+ T cells sorted from blood, obtained in a trial of the OX40 agonist ivuxolimab. These receptors all come from an adult with an advanced solid tumor such as melanoma, head and neck, liver or kidney cancer.

V and J are TRBV7-6 and TRBJ2-2; TRBD1 might be the D (6 bases). Germline CDR1 reads SGHVS; CDR2 reads FNYEAQ. V shed 4 bases and J shed 4 bases, with 22 bases lying between them. The CDR3 covers 18 residues. The chain's CDR3 is CASSSYWDPTGTTGELFF. In DNA form, the CDR3 reads TGTGCCAGCAGCTCTTATTGGGACCCTACAGGGACCACCGGGGAGCTGTTTTTT.

The rearrangement links TRBV28 to TRBJ2-7, with D perhaps matching TRBD1 or TRBD2 (5 bases each). Germline V gene data show CDR1 as MDHEN and CDR2 as SYDVKM. Trimming took 1 base from V and 4 from J, leaving 11 bases between them. The CDR3 consists of 14 residues. The CDR3 DNA reads as TGTGCCAGCAGTTTATATGGGACCAGGTACGAGCAGTACTTC. It yields the protein CASSLYGTRYEQYF.

This clone qualifies as large. The chain carries TRBV7-9 and TRBJ2-5; D uncertain. CDR3 length equals 13 residues. V was pared by 8 bases and J by 4 bases, with 14 bases between. Germline V lookup: CDR1 SEHNR, CDR2 FQNEAQ (reference sequence). The CDR3 spells CASEGPWGETQYF. As DNA, the CDR3 is TGTGCCAGCGAAGGCCCCTGGGGAGAGACCCAGTACTTC.

This chain joins TRBV5-4 and TRBJ2-7; D gene uncertain. V was pared by 5 bases and J by 2 bases, with 8 bases between. Germline CDR1 reads SGHNT; CDR2 reads YYREEE (reference sequence). This CDR3 has 12 amino acids. This chain's CDR3 is CASSLSPYEQYF. In nucleotides, the CDR3 is TGTGCCAGCAGTCTCTCACCCTACGAGCAGTACTTC.

This rearrangement joins TRBV5-4 to TRBJ2-2; TRBD2 matches 11 bases. The germline V gene has CDR1 SGHNT and CDR2 YYREEE (reference sequence). CDR3 length equals 18 residues. With V trimmed by 4 bases and J by 3 bases, 11 bases remained unmatched. The CDR3, as DNA: TGTGCCAGCAGCGCACATCCGGGACTAGCGGTCGACACCGGGGAGCTGTTTTTT. It specifies CASSAHPGLAVDTGELFF.

The chain joins TRBV30 to TRBJ1-4; TRBD1 matches 9 bases. The trim removed 4 bases at V and 5 bases at J, leaving 5 bases unmatched. The germline V gene has CDR1 GTSNPN and CDR2 SVGIG (reference sequence). This CDR3 spans 14 amino acids. In DNA, the CDR3 is TGTGCCTGGAATACCGGGACAGGGAATGAAAAACTGTTTTTT. This gives the protein CAWNTGTGNEKLFF.

The chain combines TRBV28 with TRBJ2-5, with TRBD1 identical over 12 bases. V dropped 6 bases and J dropped 7; count of bases not matched to a gene: 12. The CDR3 has 16 residues. The germline V gene encodes CDR1 MDHEN and CDR2 SYDVKM. The CDR3 nucleotides read TGTGCCAGCAGCTTCAGGGACAGGGGGCTTTTAGGGACCCAGTACTTC. As protein: CASSFRDRGLLGTQYF.

The chain employs TRBV19 and TRBJ2-7, with 7 bases identical to TRBD2. The CDR3 sequence is 17 residues long. CDR1 is LNHDA and CDR2 is SQIVND in the germline V gene (reference sequence). V lost 6 bases to trimming and J lost 6 bases; unmatched junction nucleotides: 20. The CDR3: CASRKLSAGEYTGEQYF. The DNA of the CDR3 is TGTGCCAGTAGAAAACTTTCCGCGGGAGAATATACTGGCGAGCAGTACTTC.

The J gene is TRBJ2-3, the V gene TRBV28; D is possibly TRBD2 (5 bases). CDR3 length: 15 residues. Germline V gives CDR1 MDHEN, CDR2 SYDVKM. The V and J ends lost 6 bases and 2 bases respectively, with 15 bases between them. As DNA, the CDR3 is TGTGCCAGCAGCCTTCCGACTACCTACACAGATACGCAGTATTTT. Translating it yields CASSLPTTYTDTQYF.

The chain links TRBV7-4 to TRBJ2-6; D call uncertain. V lost 5 bases and J 4 bases, leaving 18 bases between the germline ends. Per germline, CDR1 SGHVT and CDR2 SQSDAQ. CDR3 length: 17 residues. CDR3 amino acids: CASSTTPEGLGANVLTF. CDR3 coding DNA: TGTGCCAGCAGCACTACCCCAGAAGGCTTGGGGGCCAACGTCCTGACTTTC.

The chain carries TRBV4-2 and TRBJ2-1; D is perhaps TRBD1 (5 bases). The V gene lost 0 bases and the J gene lost 6 bases, with 12 bases spanning the gap. Germline V CDR1 and CDR2: LGHNA, YNFKEQ. This CDR3 comprises 15 residues. CDR3 nucleotide sequence: TGTGCCAGCAGCCAAGATTTTGGCAGGGCCAATGAGCAGTTCTTC. Protein: CASSQDFGRANEQFF.

J is TRBJ2-1 and V is TRBV15, with no clear D. Trimming took 6 bases from V and 8 from J, leaving 14 bases between them. Germline loops: CDR1 LNHNV, CDR2 YYDKDF (reference sequence). The CDR3 consists of 13 residues. The CDR3 loop reads CATRVPLTDEQFF. In nucleotides, the CDR3 is TGTGCCACCAGAGTACCCCTTACGGATGAGCAGTTCTTC. The full variable domain, with the rest looked up from reference TRBV15 and TRBJ2-1, is DAMVIQNPRYQVTQFGKPVTLSCSQTLNHNVMYWYQQKSSQAPKLLFHYYDKDFNNEADTPDNFQSRRPNTSFCFLDIRSPGLGDTAMYLCATRVPLTDEQFFGPGTRLTVL.

This clone was counted a few times. The V and J genes are TRBV9 and TRBJ2-2; TRBD2 aligns across 9 bases. CDR3 length: 18 residues. The J segment lost 0 bases and the V segment lost 8 bases, leaving 14 bases of the junction unmatched. CDR1 is SGDLS, CDR2 YYNGEE, per germline. The CDR3 DNA reads as TGTGCCAGTACCACCCGTCCCGCTAGCGGGGCGAACACCGGGGAGCTGTTTTTT. It specifies CASTTRPASGANTGELFF.

This clone was seen only once. The J gene is TRBJ2-2, the V gene TRBV19; D might be TRBD2 (5 bases). The CDR3 is 12 amino acids. CDR1 is LNHDA and CDR2 is SQIVND in the germline V gene (reference sequence). V was shortened by 8 bases and J by 2 bases, with 6 bases between the two germline ends. The CDR3 nucleotides read TGTGCCAGTCGGGGAAACACCGGGGAGCTGTTTTTT. It yields the protein CASRGNTGELFF.

The chain carries TRBV29-1 and TRBJ2-7; 11 nucleotides line up with TRBD1. V lost 7 bases to trimming and J lost 7 bases; unmatched junction nucleotides: 6. The CDR3 is 12 amino acids. Per germline, CDR1 SQVTM and CDR2 ANQGSEA. DNA of the CDR3: TGCAGCGCCCGGACAGGGGGCTGGGAGCAGTACTTC. Protein product: CSARTGGWEQYF.

This clone counts as medium-sized. The chain employs TRBV21-1 and TRBJ1-2; the table's D gene call, TRBD1, was not cross checked with the DNA. TRBV21-1 is a pseudogene locus. The CDR3 covers 13 residues. The CDR3 DNA sequence: TGTGCCAGCAGCAAAGGGGGCAGCTATGGCTACACCTTC. Translated: CASSKGGSYGYTF.

This clone has just one count. The chain recombines TRBV27 with TRBJ2-7; TRBD1 might be the D (6 bases). This CDR3 is built from 14 residues. Trimming shortened V by 5 bases and J by 0 bases, and 11 bases separated the two germline ends. From germline, CDR1 is MNHEY and CDR2 SMNVEV (reference sequence). The CDR3 bases are TGTGCCAGCAGTCCCGGACAGAGCTCCTACGAGCAGTACTTC. Encoded protein: CASSPGQSSYEQYF.

The chain combines TRBV7-9 with TRBJ1-1; D gene unclear. This CDR3 is built from 14 residues. Germline V gene sequence: CDR1 SEHNR, CDR2 FQNEAQ (reference sequence). V was pared by 5 bases and J by 3 bases, with 13 bases between. The CDR3 DNA reads TGTGCCAGCAGCCCAGTCTTGGGCGACACTGAAGCTTTCTTT. Its protein is CASSPVLGDTEAFF. The full variable domain, with the rest looked up from reference TRBV7-9 and TRBJ1-1, is DTGVSQNPRHKITKRGQNVTFRCDPISEHNRLYWYRQTLGQGPEFLTYFQNEAQLEKSRLLSDRFSAERPKGSFSTLEIQRTEQGDSAMYLCASSPVLGDTEAFFGQGTRLTVV.

The genes are TRBV21-1 and TRBJ2-5; TRBD2, as called in the table, went unchecked against the DNA. TRBV21-1 is an annotated pseudogene. This CDR3 spans 13 amino acids. In DNA, the CDR3 is TGTGCCAGCAGCAAAGTAAGCCGAGAGACCCAGTACTTC. Protein sequence: CASSKVSRETQYF.

This clone was seen a few times. The chain uses TRBV4-3 and TRBJ2-7, with D perhaps TRBD1 (5 bases). Germline CDR1 is LGHNA and CDR2 is YSLEER. This CDR3 region has 15 residues. With 0 bases removed from V and 4 bases from J, the gap between germline ends came to 13 bases. This chain's CDR3 is CASSQDLRVPYEQYF. The CDR3 DNA follows: TGCGCCAGCAGCCAAGATCTCAGGGTTCCGTACGAGCAGTACTTC.

The chain recombines TRBV6-5 with TRBJ2-1; maybe TRBD2 (6 bases). The germline CDR1 and CDR2 sequences are MNHEY and SVGAGI. This CDR3 has 13 residues. Trimming shortened V by 2 bases and J by 8 bases, and 10 bases separated the two germline ends. CDR3 protein: CASSYNSGDEQFF. CDR3 in DNA: TGTGCCAGCAGTTACAATAGCGGCGATGAGCAGTTCTTC.